These T cell receptor beta chains were read from a single sample in a study of shared clonotypes between healthy human individuals. Data came from immunoSEQ multiplex PCR; TCRdb stores just in-frame clones and leaves some out. The sample contains nearly 1 million clones, around three quarters of which appear only once. The sample consisted of memory CD4+ T cells sorted from blood. All receptors derive from a man aged 18 to 29 in good health. Each CDR3 is given with its conserved first and last residue. Each record gives: CDR3 length, D gene, J gene, clone size, V gene, CDR3 DNA, CDR3 protein. A D gene is named only where the DNA matches it firmly. For some rows the clone size is stated as once, few or many, or as a class when expanded; others skip it.

14	TRBD2	TRBJ2-1	.	TRBV19	TGTGCCAGTAGTACCCGGACTAGCTTGGGTGAGCAGTTCTTC	CASSTRTSLGEQFF
13	.	TRBJ2-7	few	TRBV2	TGTGCCAGCATGTGGGACTCCGCCTACGAGCAGTACTTC	CASMWDSAYEQYF
15	TRBD1	TRBJ1-2	few	TRBV6-1	TGTGCCAGCCTAACCGGGACAGGCCTCATTCCGATCTACACCTTC	CASLTGTGLIPIYTF
16	.	TRBJ2-1	.	TRBV4-1	TGCGCCAGCAGCCAAGATCGAGATGGTTCCTACAATGAGCAGTTCTTC	CASSQDRDGSYNEQFF
14	TRBD2	TRBJ2-7	.	TRBV6-5	TGTGCCAGCAGCAGAGCGGGAGTCTTTTACGAGCAGTACTTC	CASSRAGVFYEQYF
12	.	TRBJ1-2	.	TRBV11-2	TGTGCCAGCAGCTCAGGGACCTATGGCTACACCTTC	CASSSGTYGYTF
12	TRBD2	TRBJ2-5	once	TRBV10-2	TGCGCCACCGGGACTAGCGGGATGTCCCAGTACTTC	CATGTSGMSQYF
15	.	TRBJ1-1	many	TRBV15	TGTGCCACCAGCAGAGATAGTGCAGGTTACACTGAAGCTTTCTTT	CATSRDSAGYTEAFF
12	.	TRBJ2-4	.	TRBV19	TGTGCCAGTAGTTTAACTCTGGGCATTCAGTACTTC	CASSLTLGIQYF
17	TRBD1	TRBJ1-2	.	TRBV7-9	TGTGCCAGCAGCTTAAGGGAAGGGACAGCTATAAACTATGGCTACACCTTC	CASSLREGTAINYGYTF
15	TRBD1	TRBJ2-3	.	TRBV15	TGTGCCACCAGCGGACAGGGGATCGGCACAGATACGCAGTATTTT	CATSGQGIGTDTQYF
15	.	TRBJ2-3	.	TRBV15	TGTGCCACCAGCAGAGCCGACAGCCAGATCAATACGCAGTATTTT	CATSRADSQINTQYF
15	TRBD2	TRBJ2-1	few	TRBV11-3	TGTGCCAGCAGCTTGGAGCGGGGGCCTTACAATGAGCAGTTCTTC	CASSLERGPYNEQFF
13	.	TRBJ2-7	once	TRBV14	TGTGCCAGCAGCCAGGACACCTCCTACGAGCAGTACTTC	CASSQDTSYEQYF
15	.	TRBJ2-3	.	TRBV7-2	TGTGCCAGCAGCTTAGGCGTGGTCGGTGGGGATACGCAGTATTTT	CASSLGVVGGDTQYF
13	.	TRBJ2-7	.	TRBV30	TGTGCCTGGATAGAAGGGCGCTCCTACGAGCAGTACTTC	CAWIEGRSYEQYF
13	.	TRBJ1-1	.	TRBV12-5	TGTGCTAGTGACACTACAGGGTTCACTGAAGCTTTCTTT	CASDTTGFTEAFF
15	.	TRBJ1-5	once	TRBV6-4	TGTGCCAGCAGTGACTCGACAGTCAACAATCAGCCCCAGCATTTT	CASSDSTVNNQPQHF
13	.	TRBJ2-7	.	TRBV6-1	TGTGCCAGCAGTGATGTCTATTTGAACGAGCAGTACTTC	CASSDVYLNEQYF
13	.	TRBJ2-2	.	TRBV30	TGTGCCTGGAGTGAGCGGCGAACCGGGGAGCTGTTTTTT	CAWSERRTGELFF
12	TRBD1	TRBJ2-1	.	TRBV2	TGTGCCAGCAGTCTGGACAGGGGGCAGCAGTTCTTC	CASSLDRGQQFF
15	.	TRBJ1-1	.	TRBV5-1	TGCGCCAGCAGCTTGGGGGACACCGCTAACACTGAAGCTTTCTTT	CASSLGDTANTEAFF
13	.	TRBJ2-7	.	TRBV29-1	TGCAGCGTTCTAGTAGGGAGCACCTACGAGCAGTACTTC	CSVLVGSTYEQYF
15	.	TRBJ2-5	.	TRBV6-1	TGTGCCAGCACCCCAGGCGGGCTAGGCGAAAGGACCCAGTACTTC	CASTPGGLGERTQYF
14	.	TRBJ2-7	once	TRBV6-6	TGTGCCAGCAATCATCCCGGGAGAGGCTACGAGCAGTACTTC	CASNHPGRGYEQYF
15	.	TRBJ1-2	.	TRBV7-9	TGTGCCAGCACCATCACGCCGTTAGGGGCTTATGGCTACACCTTC	CASTITPLGAYGYTF
14	.	TRBJ1-6	.	TRBV7-8	TGTGCCAGCAGCTTGTCGCCAGGGAGTTCACCCCTCCACTTT	CASSLSPGSSPLHF
16	TRBD1	TRBJ1-4	.	TRBV25-1	TGTGCCAGCAGTGAGGCTTACAGGGGAACTAATGAAAAACTGTTTTTT	CASSEAYRGTNEKLFF
13	TRBD1	TRBJ1-6	.	TRBV30	TGTGCCGGAGGACAGGAATATAATTCACCCCTCCACTTT	CAGGQEYNSPLHF
12	.	TRBJ2-7	.	TRBV11-3	TGTGCCAGCAGCAAGGACAGCTACGAGCAGTACTTC	CASSKDSYEQYF
14	TRBD1	TRBJ1-2	.	TRBV29-1	TGCAGCGTTCTGACAGGGGGCCAATTCTATGGCTACACCTTC	CSVLTGGQFYGYTF
14	.	TRBJ2-2	once	TRBV10-3	TGTGCCATCAGTGAGTCCTCGAACACCGGGGAGCTGTTTTTT	CAISESSNTGELFF
17	TRBD1	TRBJ2-5	few	TRBV7-3	TGTGCCAGCAGCTTAACGTTTCCGGACAGGGATAGGGAGACCCAGTACTTC	CASSLTFPDRDRETQYF
16	.	TRBJ2-3	.	TRBV6-1	TGTGCCAGCAGTGAGTGGGGGGGGACACACACAGATACGCAGTATTTT	CASSEWGGTHTDTQYF
15	.	TRBJ1-1	.	TRBV2	TGTGCCAGCAGAGAGAGGACAGCTTTGAACACTGAAGCTTTCTTT	CASRERTALNTEAFF
15	.	TRBJ2-4	many	TRBV27	TGTGCCAGCAGTATGACAGTTACGACCAAAAACATTCAGTACTTC	CASSMTVTTKNIQYF
19	TRBD2	TRBJ2-5	.	TRBV5-1	TGCGCCAGCAGCTTGGCACGCGGTGGAGGGACTAGCTTAGGCGAGACCCAGTACTTC	CASSLARGGGTSLGETQYF
15	.	TRBJ1-6	many	TRBV27	TGTGCCAGCACCAAGGGACGGAATAATAATTCACCCCTCCACTTT	CASTKGRNNNSPLHF
13	.	TRBJ1-2	.	TRBV27	TGTGGTAGGGACCGGGCGTATGAGCGGGGCTACACCTTC	CGRDRAYERGYTF
14	.	TRBJ2-7	.	TRBV18	TGTGCCAGCTCACCACCGCAGAACCCCTACGAGCAGTACTTC	CASSPPQNPYEQYF
14	.	TRBJ1-1	.	TRBV7-3	TGTGCCAGCAGCTCCAGGGAGGGGAACACTGAAGCTTTCTTT	CASSSREGNTEAFF
18	.	TRBJ1-6	.	TRBV30	TGTGCCTGGAGGGGTCGAACAGGGATTAGCTCCTATAATTCACCCCTCCACTTT	CAWRGRTGISSYNSPLHF
13	.	TRBJ1-1	many	TRBV15	TGTGCCACCAGCCCCCGGCAGGGCGGGTCAGCTTTCTTT	CATSPRQGGSAFF
12	.	TRBJ1-6	.	TRBV18	TGTGCCAGCTCACCGCAGGGTAGAACCCTCCACTTT	CASSPQGRTLHF
13	TRBD2	TRBJ2-5	.	TRBV29-1	TGCAGCGTTGAAGGACTAGCGGGGGAGACCCAGTACTTC	CSVEGLAGETQYF
13	TRBD2	TRBJ2-1	.	TRBV5-1	TGCGCCAGCAGCTGGGAGGGGATCAATGAGCAGTTCTTC	CASSWEGINEQFF
15	TRBD2	TRBJ2-1	.	TRBV7-2	TGTGCCAGCAGTCAACGTAGCGGGAGTTTTAATGAGCAGTTCTTC	CASSQRSGSFNEQFF
13	.	TRBJ1-1	.	TRBV7-2	TGTGCCAGCAGCTCAATCCGGGACACCGAAGCTTTCTTT	CASSSIRDTEAFF
16	TRBD2	TRBJ2-2	.	TRBV7-3	TGTGCCAGCAGAAAACTAGCGGGCATAAACACCGGGGAGCTGTTTTTT	CASRKLAGINTGELFF
17	.	TRBJ1-4	.	TRBV4-1	TGCGCCAGCAGCCCCATCGGGGAGGGGACTTTTGGGGAAAAACTGTTTTTT	CASSPIGEGTFGEKLFF